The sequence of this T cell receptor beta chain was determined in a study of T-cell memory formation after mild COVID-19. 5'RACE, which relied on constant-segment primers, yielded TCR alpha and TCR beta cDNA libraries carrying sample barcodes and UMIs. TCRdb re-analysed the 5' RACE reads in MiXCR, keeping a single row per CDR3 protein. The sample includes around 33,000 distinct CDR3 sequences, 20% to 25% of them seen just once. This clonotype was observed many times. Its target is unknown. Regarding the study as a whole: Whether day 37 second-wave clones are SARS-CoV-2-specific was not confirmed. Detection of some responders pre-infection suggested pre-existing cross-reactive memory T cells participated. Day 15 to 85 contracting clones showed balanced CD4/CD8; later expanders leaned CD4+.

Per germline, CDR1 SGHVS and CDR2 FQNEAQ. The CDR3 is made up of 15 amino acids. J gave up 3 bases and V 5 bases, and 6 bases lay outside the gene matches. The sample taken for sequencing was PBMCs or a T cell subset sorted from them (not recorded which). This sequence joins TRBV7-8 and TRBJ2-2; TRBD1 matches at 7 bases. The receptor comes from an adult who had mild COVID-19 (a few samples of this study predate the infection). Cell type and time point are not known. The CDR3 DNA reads TGTGCCAGCAGCCCAAAGGGGGCCGACACCGGGGAGCTGTTTTTT. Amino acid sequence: CASSPKGADTGELFF.